Below are 7 T cell receptor beta chains sequenced from a single sample in a study of T cells after yellow fever vaccination (dated by TCRdb to between 2018 and 2020). The treatment or condition tag for this specimen amounts to: live attenuated yellow fever vaccine strain. Library construction relied on 5' RACE. Sequencing was carried out with an Illumina HiSeq 2500. TCRdb reworked the public reads: Q25 trimming with fastp, MiXCR clone assembly, productive beta chains retained. When rows share a CDR3 protein, they turn into one entry using the most common DNA and genes. The sample yields under 300,000 distinct CDR3 sequences; 6.9% were counted once. More than 0.8% of the sample goes to the ten largest clones. Material: CD4+ T cells sorted from PBMCs, obtained 15 days after the yellow fever booster vaccination. The receptor set was obtained from a man aged 30 to 45 who received the YFV17D yellow fever vaccine.

The chain employs TRBV5-1 and TRBJ2-1, with D tentatively TRBD2 (6 bases). Germline values: CDR1 SGHRS, CDR2 YFSETQ. V gave up 4 bases and J gave up 9 bases, with 17 bases separating them. The CDR3 contains 14 residues. In DNA form, the CDR3 reads TGCGCCAGCAGCGCGGGACGAAACACAGCTGAGCAGTTCTTC. Protein product: CASSAGRNTAEQFF.

The gene calls are TRBV20-1 and TRBJ1-1; a weak D match, TRBD1 (5 bases). V was shortened by 7 bases and J by 1 base, with 13 bases between the two germline ends. CDR1 and CDR2 (germline): DFQATT, SNEGSKA (reference sequence). The CDR3 has 13 residues. The CDR3 here is CSVSSGGNTEAFF. In nucleotides, the CDR3 is TGCAGTGTAAGTTCGGGGGGGAACACTGAAGCTTTCTTT.

Many counts were recorded for this clonotype. The V gene is TRBV10-3, the J gene TRBJ2-5; D call uncertain. The germline gives CDR1 ENHRY, CDR2 SYGVKD. V was shortened by 6 bases and J by 5 bases, with 10 bases between the two germline ends. The CDR3 covers 12 residues. The CDR3 DNA reads TGTGCCATCAGAGGTACCGAGGAGACCCAGTACTTC. This sequence encodes CAIRGTEETQYF.

The sample holds a few counts of this clonotype. The V call is TRBV4-3, the J call TRBJ1-6; no clear D. Trimming removed 4 bases from V and 6 bases from J, with 19 bases in between. CDR1 is LGHNA, CDR2 YSLEER, per germline. This CDR3 has 17 amino acids. CDR3 coding DNA: TGCGCCAGCAGCCGCCGAATTGGACGGATAGCTAATTCACCCCTCCACTTT. As protein: CASSRRIGRIANSPLHF.

At least ten counts were recorded for this clonotype. The chain employs TRBV23-1 and TRBJ2-7; 11 bases fit TRBD2. TRBV23-1 qualifies as an ORF whose function is uncertain. Unmatched junction bases numbered 4, after V lost 3 bases and J lost 3 bases. This CDR3 contains 15 residues. The chain's CDR3 is CASSHTSGSIYEQYF. CDR3 DNA sequence: TGCGCCAGCAGTCATACTAGCGGGAGCATCTACGAGCAGTACTTC.

This clonotype showed up just once. The chain recombines TRBV20-1 with TRBJ2-3, with 10 bases identical to TRBD2. Germline assignment: CDR1 DFQATT and CDR2 SNEGSKA (reference sequence). The CDR3 extends over 14 amino acids. V gave up 5 bases and J gave up 5 bases; unmatched junction bases: 7. The CDR3 bases are TGCAGTGCTGTACTAGCGGGGATGCGAGATACGCAGTATTTT. Protein: CSAVLAGMRDTQYF.

The CDR3 nucleotides are TGCAGTGCTACCAGGGACTACGAGCAGTACTTC. Translation gives CSATRDYEQYF. V usage is TRBV20-1 and J usage is TRBJ2-7, with D tentatively TRBD1 (5 bases). Trimming removed 4 bases at V and 3 bases at J, with 7 bases between. The CDR3 is 11 residues long. Germline lookup yields CDR1 DFQATT and CDR2 SNEGSKA (reference sequence).